This T cell receptor beta chain was captured by sequencing in a study of T cells after yellow fever vaccination. The CDR3 covers 17 residues. The V segment lost 5 bases and the J segment 2 bases; nucleotides outside the gene matches: 15. Germline lookup yields CDR1 SGHAT and CDR2 FQNNGV. TCRdb re-called the 5' RACE reads with MiXCR, one entry per CDR3 protein. The data show 140,000 to 150,000 distinct CDR3 sequences, 5% to 7.5% seen once. This clonotype was seen at least ten times. This chain connects TRBV11-2 to TRBJ2-7; the match to TRBD1 covers 7 bases. This TCR derives from a man in his thirties or forties who received the YFV17D yellow fever vaccine. This specimen was CD4+ T cells sorted from PBMCs, taken 10 days after the yellow fever booster vaccination. CDR3 protein: CASSDRVTGGPAYEQYF. The CDR3 DNA follows: TGTGCCAGCAGCGACAGGGTCACGGGTGGGCCAGCCTACGAGCAGTACTTC.